The T cell receptor (beta chain) under discussion was sequenced for a study of blood T cell repertoires in COVID-19. At the level of the study: Specimens from acute and convalescent COVID-19 originated in the United States, Italy and Spain. The cDNA or gDNA used as material had been derived from T cells, B-cell-depleted T cells, or PBMCs.

Original handling: Amplification with reference gene primers provided the estimates of nucleated cell counts. TCRdb's table, derived via immunoSEQ multiplex PCR, lists solely in-frame clones and lacks some. Clonal size and the V and J genes are those of that table, whereas D and trimming came from the DNA. Of approximately 140,000 clones detected, 80% to 90% appear once; the ten largest clones hold about 3.5%. The CDR3 loop spans 15 amino acids. The chain couples TRBV12-2 to TRBJ2-5; TRBD1 is the table's D call and was not checked against the DNA. TRBV12-2 corresponds to a pseudogene. The TCR comes from a man aged 65-85 years with acute or convalescent COVID-19. The sample consisted of peripheral blood. The CDR3 sequence is CASRPRTGGWETQYF. The CDR3 nucleotides read TGTGCAAGTCGCCCTCGGACAGGGGGCTGGGAGACCCAGTACTTC.